The TCR beta chain under discussion was sequenced for a study of blood T cell repertoires in COVID-19 (TCRdb year 2020). Regarding the research as a whole: Samples from collaborators originated in the United States, Italy and Spain and spanned both the acute and convalescent phases of COVID-19. The material from the prospective study consisted of cDNA or gDNA derived from T cells, B-cell-depleted T cells, or PBMCs. Deeply sampled blood TCRbeta repertoires from subjects exposed to, actively infected with, or recovered from COVID-19 were included in the dataset. The repertoires were released in a freely available public database meant as a resource for research on the immune response to SARS-CoV-2. The samples were drawn from two sources: the first 160 participants of the ongoing ImmuneRACE study, and approximately 1,300 subjects contributed by 6 global collaborators. The sample metadata nearly always contained a de-identified subject ID, COVID-19 status, age in years and sex. Where HLA class I and class II types were available, the types were taken from metadata supplied by the sample provider, not from assay-based typing. Here is what the overall study found, with its caveats: The quantity of clinical and demographic metadata differed by source and by participant and was supplied without curation.

The collaborating institutions used their own protocols to collect whole blood in K2EDTA tubes. For TCRbeta analysis, collaborators shipped samples in one of three forms: frozen whole blood, isolated PBMCs, or DNA extracted from either of those sample types. The immunoSEQ Assay, a bias-controlled multiplex PCR, was used to amplify TCRbeta CDR3 regions from genomic DNA. For the original study's pipeline: Within the assay, amplification of reference gene primers was used to estimate how many nucleated cells each sample contained. To quantify the absolute abundance of each unique TCRbeta CDR3 rearrangement, sequence reads were collapsed and filtered. For each sample, productive Simpson clonality was calculated as the square root of Simpson's diversity index across productive rearrangements. Imported from immuneACCESS, the table was reduced by TCRdb to in-frame sequences with V and J called. These copies leave out some clones; in studies compared against another copy, an unresolved V gene accounts for under half, and the cause of the remainder is not known. Clone size and the V and J calls come from that table; the DNA yielded D and trimming. The sample yields about 210,000 clones; roughly nine tenths were counted once. The top ten clones comprise around 1.2% of the sample.

Regarding this clone: Which antigen it targets is not known. Base qualities are not recorded, but no much larger clone differs from it by a single base.

The sample was peripheral blood. This sequence was found in a young man with acute or convalescent COVID-19.

In nucleotides, the sequence is TGTGCTAGTGGTTTGGGACTAGCGGGGGGCTACGAGCAGTACTTC. Its amino acids are CASGLGLAGGYEQYF. The sequence is built from TRBV12-5 and TRBJ2-7; 13 central nucleotides agree with TRBD2. The CDR3 goes from the cysteine to the phenylalanine over 15 residues. CDR3 DNA only is kept here, 45 bases in frame from base 1. The germline V gene provides CDR1 LGHNT and CDR2 FRNRAP. V lost 1 base and J lost 3 bases, and the count of bases not matched to a germline gene is 0. Reference TRBV12-5 and TRBJ2-7 proteins supply the regions before and after the CDR3; the full variable domain is: DARVTQTPRHKVTEMGQEVTMRCQPILGHNTVFWYRQTMMQGLELLAYFRNRAPLDDSGMPKDRFSAEMPDATLATLKIQPSEPRDSAVYFCASGLGLAGGYEQYFGPGTRLTVT.